Listed below are T cell receptor beta chains from one sample, sequenced in a study of CD8+ T cells in alopecia areata. TCRdb's table, derived via immunoSEQ multiplex PCR, lists solely in-frame clones and lacks some. The sample yields fewer than 350,000 clones, more than 45% seen once. Here the sequenced sample was CD4+ T cells sorted from blood, taken at week 24, from a patient treated with tofacitinib. These receptor sequences come from a human donor with alopecia areata. Both conserved end residues are part of each CDR3. Fields, in order: clone size, J gene, D gene, V gene, CDR3 protein, CDR3 DNA. A D gene is named only where the DNA matches it firmly. Clone size is shown for a subset of rows, as once, few, many or a class of expanded clone.

>few|TRBJ2-5|.|TRBV7-2
CASSLYGVETQYF
TGTGCCAGCAGCTTATATGGCGTGGAGACCCAGTACTTC
>.|TRBJ2-3|.|TRBV5-1
CASSSGSTDTQYF
TGCGCCAGCAGCTCGGGGAGCACAGATACGCAGTATTTT
>.|TRBJ2-7|.|TRBV6-1
CASTALYEQYF
TGTGCCAGCACGGCACTCTACGAGCAGTACTTC
>.|TRBJ2-4|TRBD1|TRBV7-2
CASSLAGTEGNIQYF
TGTGCCAGCAGCTTAGCCGGGACAGAAGGGAACATTCAGTACTTC
>.|TRBJ1-5|.|TRBV5-1
CASSSDGGNQPQHF
TGCGCCAGCAGCTCGGACGGCGGCAATCAGCCCCAGCATTTT
>few|TRBJ1-6|.|TRBV28
CASTPNNSPLHF
TGTGCCAGCACCCCAAATAATTCACCCCTCCACTTT
>.|TRBJ1-6|TRBD1|TRBV4-1
CASSQGTGDSPLHF
TGCGCCAGCAGCCAAGGGACAGGGGACTCACCCCTCCACTTT
>.|TRBJ2-2|.|TRBV6-5
CASSRRTAGELFF
TGTGCCAGCAGCCGACGGACAGCCGGGGAGCTGTTTTTT
>few|TRBJ1-3|TRBD1|TRBV29-1
CSAGQDTSGNTIYF
TGCAGCGCAGGACAGGATACCTCTGGAAACACCATATATTTT
>.|TRBJ2-3|.|TRBV7-8
CASSLAPMSTDTQYF
TGTGCCAGCAGCTTAGCCCCCATGAGCACAGATACGCAGTATTTT
>.|TRBJ1-2|.|TRBV2
CAGPEQGGANYGYTF
TGTGCCGGACCTGAACAGGGTGGAGCTAACTATGGCTACACCTTC
>.|TRBJ2-3|.|TRBV15
CATSSGGADTQYF
TGTGCCACCAGCAGCGGGGGCGCAGATACGCAGTATTTT
>.|TRBJ1-1|TRBD1|TRBV28
CASRDRITEAFF
TGTGCCAGCAGGGACAGGATCACTGAAGCTTTCTTT
>.|TRBJ1-1|.|TRBV30
CAWTSGYGGTEAFF
TGTGCCTGGACTTCAGGGTATGGGGGCACTGAAGCTTTCTTT
>.|TRBJ2-7|TRBD2|TRBV28
CASSLWESGGYEQYF
TGTGCCAGCAGTTTATGGGAAAGCGGGGGCTACGAGCAGTACTTC
>few|TRBJ2-5|.|TRBV7-8
CASSPAVEETQYF
TGTGCCAGCAGTCCGGCGGTGGAAGAGACCCAGTACTTC
>.|TRBJ2-1|.|TRBV10-3
CAISEAYNEQFF
TGTGCCATCAGTGAGGCCTACAATGAGCAGTTCTTC
>.|TRBJ2-3|.|TRBV5-1
CASSASNTDTQYF
TGCGCCAGCAGCGCCTCTAACACAGATACGCAGTATTTT
>.|TRBJ1-2|TRBD1|TRBV30
CAWSALTGGLGGYTF
TGTGCCTGGAGTGCCCTGACAGGGGGCTTAGGTGGCTACACCTTC
>.|TRBJ2-1|.|TRBV9
CASSRPGDEQFF
TGTGCCAGCAGCCGGCCAGGGGATGAGCAGTTCTTC
>.|TRBJ2-7|.|TRBV4-1
CASSQDKTGATYEQYF
TGCGCCAGCAGCCAAGATAAGACAGGTGCCACCTACGAGCAGTACTTC
>few|TRBJ2-6|.|TRBV28
CASSRLQSSGANVLTF
TGTGCCAGCAGTCGCCTCCAGAGTTCTGGGGCCAACGTCCTGACTTTC
>.|TRBJ1-1|.|TRBV6-1
CASSEGTVVNTEAFF
TGTGCCAGCAGTGAAGGGACAGTGGTGAACACTGAAGCTTTCTTT
>few|TRBJ2-1|.|TRBV11-2
CASSYNPINEQFF
TGTGCCAGCAGCTACAACCCTATAAATGAGCAGTTCTTC
>.|TRBJ1-2|.|TRBV6-5
CASTVQPMGVYGYTF
TGTGCCAGCACGGTACAGCCCATGGGGGTTTATGGCTACACCTTC
>once|TRBJ2-5|.|TRBV6-5
CASSIGTYGTQYF
TGTGCCAGCAGCATTGGGACATACGGGACCCAGTACTTC
>.|TRBJ2-1|TRBD2|TRBV9
CASSALAGGRPGEQFF
TGTGCCAGCAGCGCGTTAGCGGGGGGGCGTCCCGGGGAGCAGTTCTTC